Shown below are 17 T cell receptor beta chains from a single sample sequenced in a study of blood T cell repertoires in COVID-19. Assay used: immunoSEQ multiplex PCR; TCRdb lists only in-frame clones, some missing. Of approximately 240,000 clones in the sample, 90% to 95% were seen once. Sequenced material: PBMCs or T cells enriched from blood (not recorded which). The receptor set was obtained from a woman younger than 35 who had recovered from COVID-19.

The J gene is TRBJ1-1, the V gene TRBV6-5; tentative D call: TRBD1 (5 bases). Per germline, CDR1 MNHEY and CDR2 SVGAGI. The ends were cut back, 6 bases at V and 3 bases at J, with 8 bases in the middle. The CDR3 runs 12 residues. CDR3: CASSPGYTEAFF. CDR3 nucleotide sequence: TGTGCCAGCAGCCCAGGGTACACTGAAGCTTTCTTT.

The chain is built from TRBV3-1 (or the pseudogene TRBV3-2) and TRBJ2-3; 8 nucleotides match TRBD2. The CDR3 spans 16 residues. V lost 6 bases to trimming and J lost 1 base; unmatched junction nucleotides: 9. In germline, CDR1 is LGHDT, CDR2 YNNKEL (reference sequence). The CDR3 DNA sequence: TGTGCCAGCAGAACCGGGACTAGTGCGGGCACAGATACGCAGTATTTT. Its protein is CASRTGTSAGTDTQYF.

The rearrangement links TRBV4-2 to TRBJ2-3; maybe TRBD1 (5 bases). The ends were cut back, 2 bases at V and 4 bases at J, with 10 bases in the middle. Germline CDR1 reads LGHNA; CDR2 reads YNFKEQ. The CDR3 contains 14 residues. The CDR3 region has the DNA TGTGCCAGCAGCCAAATCCTGGGGCCAGATACGCAGTATTTT. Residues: CASSQILGPDTQYF.

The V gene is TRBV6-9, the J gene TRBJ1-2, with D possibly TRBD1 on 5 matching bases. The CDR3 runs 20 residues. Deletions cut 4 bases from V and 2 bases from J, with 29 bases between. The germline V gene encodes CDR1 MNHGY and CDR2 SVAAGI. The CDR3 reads CASSSPRGASELPRNYGYTF. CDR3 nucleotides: TGTGCCAGCAGTTCACCCCGTGGGGCTTCAGAACTTCCCAGGAACTATGGCTACACCTTC.

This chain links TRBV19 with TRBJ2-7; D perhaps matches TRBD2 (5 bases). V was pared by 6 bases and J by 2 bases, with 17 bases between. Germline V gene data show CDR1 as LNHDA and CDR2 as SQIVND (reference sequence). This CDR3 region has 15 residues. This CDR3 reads CASSVRYLAAYEQYF. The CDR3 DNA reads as TGTGCCAGTAGCGTCAGGTATCTAGCCGCCTACGAGCAGTACTTC.

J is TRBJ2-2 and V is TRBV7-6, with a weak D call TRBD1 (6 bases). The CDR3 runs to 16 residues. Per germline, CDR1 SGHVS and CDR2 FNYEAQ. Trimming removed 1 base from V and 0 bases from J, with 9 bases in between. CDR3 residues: CASSLVNRANTGELFF. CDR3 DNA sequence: TGTGCCAGCAGCTTAGTTAACAGGGCGAACACCGGGGAGCTGTTTTTT.

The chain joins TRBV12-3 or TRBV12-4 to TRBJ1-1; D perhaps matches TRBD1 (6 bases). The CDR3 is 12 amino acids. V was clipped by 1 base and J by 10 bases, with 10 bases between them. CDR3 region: CASSLGGGVAFF. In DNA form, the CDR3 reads TGTGCCAGCAGTTTAGGAGGGGGTGTAGCTTTCTTT.

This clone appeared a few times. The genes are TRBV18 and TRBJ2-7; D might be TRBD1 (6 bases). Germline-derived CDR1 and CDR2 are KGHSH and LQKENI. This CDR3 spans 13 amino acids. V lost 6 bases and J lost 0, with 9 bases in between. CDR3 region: CASSPDSSYEQYF. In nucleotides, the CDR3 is TGTGCCAGCTCTCCGGACAGCTCCTACGAGCAGTACTTC.

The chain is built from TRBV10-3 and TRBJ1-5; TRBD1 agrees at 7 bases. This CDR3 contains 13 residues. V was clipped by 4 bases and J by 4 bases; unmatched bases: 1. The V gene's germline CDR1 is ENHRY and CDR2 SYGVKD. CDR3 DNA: TGTGCCATCAGTGGGACAGGTAATCAGCCCCAGCATTTT. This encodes CAISGTGNQPQHF.

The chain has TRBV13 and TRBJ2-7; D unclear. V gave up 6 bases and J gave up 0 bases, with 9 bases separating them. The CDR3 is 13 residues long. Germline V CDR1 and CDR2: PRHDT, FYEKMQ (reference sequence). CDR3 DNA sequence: TGTGCCAGCAGTCTCGGGTCCTCCTACGAGCAGTACTTC. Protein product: CASSLGSSYEQYF.

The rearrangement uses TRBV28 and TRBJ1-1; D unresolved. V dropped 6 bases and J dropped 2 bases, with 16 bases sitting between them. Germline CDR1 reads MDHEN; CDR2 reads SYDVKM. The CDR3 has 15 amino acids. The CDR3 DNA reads TGTGCCAGCAGAAACGGAGGGTCGTCCAACACTGAAGCTTTCTTT. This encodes CASRNGGSSNTEAFF.

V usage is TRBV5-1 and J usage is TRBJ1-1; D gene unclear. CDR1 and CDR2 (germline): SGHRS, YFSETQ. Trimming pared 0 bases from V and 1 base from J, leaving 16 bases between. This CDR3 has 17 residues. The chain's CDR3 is CASSLEREVRWNTEAFF. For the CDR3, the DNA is TGCGCCAGCAGCTTGGAAAGGGAGGTCAGATGGAACACTGAAGCTTTCTTT.

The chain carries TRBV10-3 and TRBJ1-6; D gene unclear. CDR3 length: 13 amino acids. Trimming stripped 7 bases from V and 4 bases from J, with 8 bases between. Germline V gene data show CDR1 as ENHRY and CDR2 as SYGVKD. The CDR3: CAIKSDYNSPLHF. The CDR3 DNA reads TGTGCCATCAAGAGCGATTATAATTCACCCCTCCACTTT.

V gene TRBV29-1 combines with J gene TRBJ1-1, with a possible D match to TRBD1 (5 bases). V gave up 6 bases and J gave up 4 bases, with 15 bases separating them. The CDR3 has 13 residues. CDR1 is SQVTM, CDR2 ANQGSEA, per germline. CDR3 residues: CSVEDIGSTEAFF. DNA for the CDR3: TGCAGCGTCGAGGACATTGGGTCCACTGAAGCTTTCTTT.

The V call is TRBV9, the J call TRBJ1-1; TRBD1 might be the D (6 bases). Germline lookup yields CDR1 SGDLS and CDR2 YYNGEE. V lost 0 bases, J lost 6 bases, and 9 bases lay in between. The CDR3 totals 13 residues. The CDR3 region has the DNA TGTGCCAGCAGCGTAGTACAGGGTCCTGAAGCTTTCTTT. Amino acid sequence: CASSVVQGPEAFF.

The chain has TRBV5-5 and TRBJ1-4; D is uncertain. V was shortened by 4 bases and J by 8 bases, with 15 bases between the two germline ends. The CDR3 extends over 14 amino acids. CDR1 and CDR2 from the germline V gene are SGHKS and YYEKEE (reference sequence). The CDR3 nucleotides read TGTGCCAGCAGCCCGACGAGCAGGAGGGAAAAACTGTTTTTT. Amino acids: CASSPTSRREKLFF.

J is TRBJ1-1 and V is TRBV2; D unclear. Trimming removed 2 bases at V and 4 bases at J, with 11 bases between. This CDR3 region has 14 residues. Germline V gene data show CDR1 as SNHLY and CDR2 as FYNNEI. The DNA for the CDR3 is TGTGCCAGCAGTGAAACCCAGTGGGCCACTGAAGCTTTCTTT. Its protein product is CASSETQWATEAFF. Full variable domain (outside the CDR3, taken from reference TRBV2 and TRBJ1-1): EPEVTQTPSHQVTQMGQEVILRCVPISNHLYFYWYRQILGQKVEFLVSFYNNEISEKSEIFDDQFSVERPDGSNFTLKIRSTKLEDSAMYFCASSETQWATEAFFGQGTRLTVV.